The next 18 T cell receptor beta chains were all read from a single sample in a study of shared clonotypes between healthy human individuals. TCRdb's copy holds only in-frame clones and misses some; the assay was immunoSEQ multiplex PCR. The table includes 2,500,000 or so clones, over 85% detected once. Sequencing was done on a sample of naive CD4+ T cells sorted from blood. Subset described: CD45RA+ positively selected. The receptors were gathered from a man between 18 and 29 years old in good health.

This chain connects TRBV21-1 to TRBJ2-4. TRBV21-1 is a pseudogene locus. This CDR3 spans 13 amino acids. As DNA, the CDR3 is TGTGCCAGCAGCAAAGGGCGAATAGACATTCAGTACTTC. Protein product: CASSKGRIDIQYF.

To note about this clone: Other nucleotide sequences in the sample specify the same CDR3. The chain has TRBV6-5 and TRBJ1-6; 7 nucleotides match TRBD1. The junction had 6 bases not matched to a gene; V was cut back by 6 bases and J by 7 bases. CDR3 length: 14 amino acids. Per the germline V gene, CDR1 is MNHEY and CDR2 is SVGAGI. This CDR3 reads CASRRDSLNSPLHF. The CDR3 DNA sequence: TGTGCCAGCAGACGGGACAGTTTGAATTCACCCCTCCACTTT.

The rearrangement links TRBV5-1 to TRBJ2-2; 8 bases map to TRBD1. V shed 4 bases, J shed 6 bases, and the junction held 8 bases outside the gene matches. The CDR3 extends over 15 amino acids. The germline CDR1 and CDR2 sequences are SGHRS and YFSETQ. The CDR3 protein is CASSPKPGGPGELFF. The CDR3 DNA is TGCGCCAGCAGCCCTAAGCCAGGGGGCCCCGGGGAGCTGTTTTTT.

The CDR3 loop is CASSPPYTETQYF. The CDR3 DNA is TGTGCCAGCTCACCACCGTATACCGAGACCCAGTACTTC. The chain employs TRBV18 and TRBJ2-5, with D unclear. Trimming took off 0 bases at V and 5 bases at J, with 7 bases between the two ends. The CDR3 is 13 residues long. Germline CDR1 KGHSH, CDR2 LQKENI. Using reference TRBV18 and TRBJ2-5 for the parts outside the CDR3, the full variable domain is NAGVMQNPRHLVRRRGQEARLRCSPMKGHSHVYWYRQLPEEGLKFMVYLQKENIIDESGMPKERFSAEFPKEGPSILRIQQVVRGDSAAYFCASSPPYTETQYFGPGTRLLVL.

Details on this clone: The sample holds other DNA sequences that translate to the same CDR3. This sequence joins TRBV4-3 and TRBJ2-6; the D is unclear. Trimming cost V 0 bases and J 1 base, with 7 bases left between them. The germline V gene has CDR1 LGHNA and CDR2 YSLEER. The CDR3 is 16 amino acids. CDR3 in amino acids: CASSQDLGSGANVLTF. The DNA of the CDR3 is TGCGCCAGCAGCCAAGATCTGGGATCTGGGGCCAACGTCCTGACTTTC.

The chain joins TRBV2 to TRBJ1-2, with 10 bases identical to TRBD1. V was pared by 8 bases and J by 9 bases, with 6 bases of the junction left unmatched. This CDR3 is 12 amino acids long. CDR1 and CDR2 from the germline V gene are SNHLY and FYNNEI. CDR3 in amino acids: CASGGDRGRYTF. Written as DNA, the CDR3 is TGTGCCAGCGGGGGGGACAGGGGCCGCTACACCTTC. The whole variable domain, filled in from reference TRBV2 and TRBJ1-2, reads EPEVTQTPSHQVTQMGQEVILRCVPISNHLYFYWYRQILGQKVEFLVSFYNNEISEKSEIFDDQFSVERPDGSNFTLKIRSTKLEDSAMYFCASGGDRGRYTFGSGTRLTVV.

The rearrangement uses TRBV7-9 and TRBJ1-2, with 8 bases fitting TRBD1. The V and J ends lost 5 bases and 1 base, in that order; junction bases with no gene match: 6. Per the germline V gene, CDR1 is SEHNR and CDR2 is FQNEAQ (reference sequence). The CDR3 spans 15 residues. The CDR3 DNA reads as TGTGCCAGCAGCACCGGGACAGGTCTTAACTATGGCTACACCTTC. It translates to CASSTGTGLNYGYTF.

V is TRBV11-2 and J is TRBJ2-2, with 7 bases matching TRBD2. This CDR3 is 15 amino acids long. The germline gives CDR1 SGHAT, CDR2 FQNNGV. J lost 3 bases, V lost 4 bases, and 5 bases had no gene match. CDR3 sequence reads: CASSSGSGYTGELFF. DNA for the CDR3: TGTGCCAGCAGCTCGGGTAGCGGGTACACCGGGGAGCTGTTTTTT. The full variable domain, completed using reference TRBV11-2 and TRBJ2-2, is EAGVAQSPRYKIIEKRQSVAFWCNPISGHATLYWYQQILGQGPKLLIQFQNNGVVDDSQLPKDRFSAERLKGVDSTLKIQPAKLEDSAVYLCASSSGSGYTGELFFGEGSRLTVL.

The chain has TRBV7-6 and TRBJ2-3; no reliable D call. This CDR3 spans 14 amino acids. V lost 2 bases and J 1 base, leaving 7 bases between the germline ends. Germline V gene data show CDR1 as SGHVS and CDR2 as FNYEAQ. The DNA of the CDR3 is TGTGCCAGCAGCTTATCAGTCGGCACAGATACGCAGTATTTT. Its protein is CASSLSVGTDTQYF. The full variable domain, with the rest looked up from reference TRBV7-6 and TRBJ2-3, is GAGVSQSPRYKVTKRGQDVALRCDPISGHVSLYWYRQALGQGPEFLTYFNYEAQQDKSGLPNDRFSAERPEGSISTLTIQRTEQRDSAMYRCASSLSVGTDTQYFGPGTRLTVL.

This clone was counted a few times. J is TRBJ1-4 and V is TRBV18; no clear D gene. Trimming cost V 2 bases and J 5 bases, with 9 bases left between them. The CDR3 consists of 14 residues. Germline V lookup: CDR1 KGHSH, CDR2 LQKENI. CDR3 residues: CASSPSGLNEKLFF. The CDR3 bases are TGTGCCAGCTCACCATCCGGGTTAAATGAAAAACTGTTTTTT.

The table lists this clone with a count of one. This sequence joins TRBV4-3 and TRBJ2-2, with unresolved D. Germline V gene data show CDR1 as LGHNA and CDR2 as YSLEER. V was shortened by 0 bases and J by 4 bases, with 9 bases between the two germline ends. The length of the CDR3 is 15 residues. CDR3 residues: CASSQESWFTGELFF. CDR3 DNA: TGCGCCAGCAGCCAAGAAAGCTGGTTCACCGGGGAGCTGTTTTTT.

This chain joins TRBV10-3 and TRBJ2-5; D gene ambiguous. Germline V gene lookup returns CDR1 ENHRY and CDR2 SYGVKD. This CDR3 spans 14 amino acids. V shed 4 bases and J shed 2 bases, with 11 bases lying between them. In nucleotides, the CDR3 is TGTGCCATCAGTGGTGGTCTTTCTCAAGAGACCCAGTACTTC. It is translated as CAISGGLSQETQYF.

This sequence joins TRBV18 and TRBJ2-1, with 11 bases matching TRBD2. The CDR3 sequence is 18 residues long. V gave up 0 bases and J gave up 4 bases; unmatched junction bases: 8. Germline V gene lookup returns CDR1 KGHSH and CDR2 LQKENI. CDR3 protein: CASSPPLLAGGHYNEQFF. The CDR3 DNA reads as TGTGCCAGCTCACCACCGCTCCTAGCGGGGGGACATTACAATGAGCAGTTCTTC.

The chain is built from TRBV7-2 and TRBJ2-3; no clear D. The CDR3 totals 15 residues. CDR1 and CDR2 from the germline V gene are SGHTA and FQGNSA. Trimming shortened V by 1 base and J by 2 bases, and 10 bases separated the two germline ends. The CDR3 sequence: CASSLDRQVTDTQYF. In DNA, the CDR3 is TGTGCCAGCAGCTTAGATCGGCAAGTCACAGATACGCAGTATTTT. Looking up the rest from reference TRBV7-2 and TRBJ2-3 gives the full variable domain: GAGVSQSPSNKVTEKGKDVELRCDPISGHTALYWYRQSLGQGLEFLIYFQGNSAPDKSGLPSDRFSAERTGGSVSTLTIQRTQQEDSAVYLCASSLDRQVTDTQYFGPGTRLTVL.

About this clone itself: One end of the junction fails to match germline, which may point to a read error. For the CDR3, the DNA is TGTGCCAGCAGCGCCGGGGGAGGGACTAGCGGGCAAGGGACCCAGTACTTC. It translates to CASSAGGGTSGQGTQYF. The chain employs TRBV9 and TRBJ2-5, with 12 bases lining up with TRBD2. Germline assignment: CDR1 SGDLS and CDR2 YYNGEE. The CDR3 sequence is 17 residues long.

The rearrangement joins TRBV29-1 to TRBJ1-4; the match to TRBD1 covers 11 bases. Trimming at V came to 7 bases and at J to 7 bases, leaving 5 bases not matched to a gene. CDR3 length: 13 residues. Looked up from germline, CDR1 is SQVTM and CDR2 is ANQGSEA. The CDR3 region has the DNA TGCAGCGCCTGGACAGGGGGCCCTGAAAAACTGTTTTTT. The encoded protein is CSAWTGGPEKLFF.

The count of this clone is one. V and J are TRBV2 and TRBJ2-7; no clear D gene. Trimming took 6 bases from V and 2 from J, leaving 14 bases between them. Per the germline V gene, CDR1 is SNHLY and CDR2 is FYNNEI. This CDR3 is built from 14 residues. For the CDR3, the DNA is TGTGCCAGCAGACCCGGGTCGCTTCCCTACGAGCAGTACTTC. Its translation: CASRPGSLPYEQYF.

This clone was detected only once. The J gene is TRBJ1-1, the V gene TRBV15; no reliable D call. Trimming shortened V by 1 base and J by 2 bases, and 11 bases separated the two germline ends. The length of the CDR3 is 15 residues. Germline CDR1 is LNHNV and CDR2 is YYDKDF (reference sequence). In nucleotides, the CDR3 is TGTGCCACCAGCAGAGCTTTTTGGTATAACACTGAAGCTTTCTTT. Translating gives CATSRAFWYNTEAFF.